The clone carrying this TCR beta chain has just one count. The data were taken from a study of blood T cell repertoires in COVID-19. Measured with immunoSEQ multiplex PCR; TCRdb has only the in-frame clones, and not every one. The repertoire holds about 60,000 clones, with over 80% as singletons. This CDR3 has 15 amino acids. Trimming stripped 1 base from V and 3 bases from J, with 10 bases between. Germline V lookup: CDR1 MGHRA, CDR2 YSYEKL. V is TRBV4-1 and J is TRBJ2-4; weak D call: TRBD1 (6 bases). Sequencing was done on a sample of peripheral blood. This TCR was recovered from a man aged 25 to 40 with COVID-19, enrolled during active disease. CDR3 protein: CASSQGTDGKNIQYF. The DNA for the CDR3 is TGCGCCAGCAGCCAAGGGACAGATGGCAAAAACATTCAGTACTTC.